This TCR beta chain was recovered during a study of cytomegalovirus exposure and HLA in healthy donors. Study-wide findings and caveats: The presence/absence work took it that sequencing depth was about the same across donors.

A multiplex PCR was run with 60 Vbeta primers and 13 Jbeta primers. Sequencing was performed with immunoSEQ multiplex PCR; in TCRdb, only in-frame clones are kept and a portion is missing. The sample lists 95,000 to 110,000 clones; more than 75% were seen once. V lost 5 bases, J lost 4 bases, and 8 bases stayed unmatched. The CDR3 totals 16 residues. The germline CDR1 and CDR2 sequences are MNHEY and SMNVEV (reference sequence). For this clone: Its antigen is unknown.

The sequenced sample consisted of PBMCs. The clonotype comes from a woman aged 18-29 years in good health and CMV-seropositive. The V gene is TRBV27, the J gene TRBJ2-1; TRBD2 matches 10 bases. The CDR3 region is CASSTLAGAYYNEQFF. CDR3 DNA: TGTGCCAGCAGTACCCTAGCGGGAGCGTATTACAATGAGCAGTTCTTC.